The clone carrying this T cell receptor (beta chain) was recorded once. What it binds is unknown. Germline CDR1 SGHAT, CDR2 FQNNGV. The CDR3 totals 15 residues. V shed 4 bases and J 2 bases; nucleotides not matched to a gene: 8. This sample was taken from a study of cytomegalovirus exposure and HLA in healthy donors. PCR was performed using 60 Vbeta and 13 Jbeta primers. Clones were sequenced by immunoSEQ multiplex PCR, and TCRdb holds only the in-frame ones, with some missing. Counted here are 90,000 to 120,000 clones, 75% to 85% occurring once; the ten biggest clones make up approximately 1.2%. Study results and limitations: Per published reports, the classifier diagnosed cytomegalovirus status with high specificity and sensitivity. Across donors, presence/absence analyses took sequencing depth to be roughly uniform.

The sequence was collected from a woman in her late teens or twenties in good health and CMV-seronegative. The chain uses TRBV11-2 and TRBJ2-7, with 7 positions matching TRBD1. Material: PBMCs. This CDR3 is CASSSTGAGTYEQYF. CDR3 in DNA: TGTGCCAGCAGCTCCACAGGGGCAGGGACCTACGAGCAGTACTTC.